One sample yielded the 8 T cell receptor beta chains listed below, sequenced in a study of T cell responses to AZD1222 COVID-19 vaccine. Assay used: immunoSEQ multiplex PCR; TCRdb lists only in-frame clones, some missing. The table records 150,000 to 200,000 clones, approximately 94% of them present only once. The specimen comprised peripheral blood, sampled 28 days after the second AZD1222 dose. These receptors were collected from an adult who received the AZD1222 COVID-19 vaccine.

The chain recombines TRBV6-5 with TRBJ1-1; D gene unclear. CDR3 length: 14 amino acids. Germline V gives CDR1 MNHEY, CDR2 SVGAGI. Trimming stripped 6 bases from V and 0 bases from J, with 11 bases between. CDR3: CASSPTTMNTEAFF. For the CDR3, the DNA is TGTGCCAGCAGCCCGACAACCATGAACACTGAAGCTTTCTTT.

The chain combines TRBV6-2 or TRBV6-3 with TRBJ1-5; TRBD1 is a possible D gene (6 bases). V was clipped by 0 bases and J by 5 bases, with 14 bases between them. The CDR3 consists of 16 residues. CDR1 and CDR2 from the germline V gene are MNHEY and SVGEGT. Here the CDR3 DNA reads TGTGCCAGCAGTTACTCTCCTGCGGGGGGCGATCAGCCCCAGCATTTT. Protein product: CASSYSPAGGDQPQHF.

The rearrangement joins TRBV28 to TRBJ2-1; TRBD2 aligns across 11 bases. Unmatched junction bases numbered 9, after V lost 5 bases and J lost 6 bases. The CDR3 runs to 16 residues. CDR1 and CDR2 from the germline V gene are MDHEN and SYDVKM. CDR3 in amino acids: CASSPPLAGAGNEQFF. The CDR3 DNA is TGTGCCAGCAGTCCCCCACTAGCGGGAGCCGGCAATGAGCAGTTCTTC.

V and J are TRBV4-2 and TRBJ2-7; D may be TRBD1 or TRBD2 (5 bases each). CDR3 length: 13 residues. The germline V gene has CDR1 LGHNA and CDR2 YNFKEQ. The ends were cut back, 0 bases at V and 7 bases at J, with 10 bases in the middle. The CDR3 sequence: CASSQELWGEQYF. The DNA of the CDR3 is TGTGCCAGCAGCCAAGAATTGTGGGGGGAGCAGTACTTC.

The V call is TRBV4-2, the J call TRBJ1-2, with unresolved D. The CDR3 runs 13 residues. CDR1 LGHNA and CDR2 YNFKEQ come from the germline V gene. Between the trimmed V and J ends, which lost 0 bases and 7 bases, there was a span of 9 bases. CDR3 nucleotide sequence: TGTGCCAGCAGCCAAGAGATAGGTCGTGGCTACACCTTC. Protein sequence: CASSQEIGRGYTF.

This sequence joins TRBV6-1 and TRBJ1-1, with 7 bases identical to TRBD1. CDR1 MNHNS and CDR2 SASEGT come from the germline V gene. The CDR3 runs 14 residues. The V gene end was trimmed by 2 bases and the J gene end by 5 bases; junction bases not matched to a gene: 5. The CDR3 nucleotides read TGTGCCAGCAGTGAACGTTCAGGGGGAACTGAAGCTTTCTTT. This encodes CASSERSGGTEAFF.

V gene TRBV7-2 combines with J gene TRBJ2-7; 7 nucleotides agree with TRBD2. This CDR3 has 16 residues. The V segment lost 4 bases and the J segment 2 bases; nucleotides outside the gene matches: 11. Germline V lookup: CDR1 SGHTA, CDR2 FQGNSA. CDR3 protein: CASSSDATSFTYEQYF. CDR3 DNA sequence: TGTGCCAGCAGCTCAGATGCGACTAGCTTCACCTACGAGCAGTACTTC.

The V and J genes are TRBV27 and TRBJ1-1, with a possible D match to TRBD1 (5 bases). The CDR3 contains 15 residues. The V gene lost 2 bases and the J gene lost 4 bases, with 14 bases spanning the gap. CDR1 and CDR2 from the germline V gene are MNHEY and SMNVEV (reference sequence). The CDR3 protein is CASSLGPGMGTEAFF. CDR3 coding DNA: TGTGCCAGCAGTTTAGGGCCAGGGATGGGCACTGAAGCTTTCTTT.